These 7 T cell receptor beta chains were sequenced from one sample in a study of blood T cells in healthy people across ages. Combining a sample-barcoded 5' primer with a J-beta primer mix, a second PCR ran for roughly 7 to 12 cycles. One entry per CDR3 protein results from TCRdb running MiXCR on the 5' RACE reads. The sample yields 1,300,000 or so distinct CDR3 sequences, around 59% seen once. The sample was blood. Receptor source: a young man in good health.

The V gene is TRBV4-3, the J gene TRBJ2-7; D gene uncertain. Trimming left V 0 bases short and J 5 bases short, with 5 bases between. The germline gives CDR1 LGHNA, CDR2 YSLEER. This CDR3 is 12 amino acids long. The CDR3: CASSQDKHEQYF. The CDR3 DNA reads as TGCGCCAGCAGCCAAGATAAGCACGAGCAGTACTTC.

This clonotype was seen more than once but under ten times. The V gene is TRBV12-3 or TRBV12-4, the J gene TRBJ1-4, with D uncertain. Trimming took 5 bases from V and 8 from J, leaving 21 bases between them. The CDR3 length is 16 residues. The CDR3, as DNA: TGTGCCAGCAGTCCCGTTTTATCTAAGGCAGAAGAAAAACTGTTTTTT. Encoded protein: CASSPVLSKAEEKLFF.

This clonotype was recorded once. In DNA form, the CDR3 reads TGTGCCAGCAGCCACGGGGGCACGGGGGCTAATGAAAAACTGTTTTTT. It yields the protein CASSHGGTGANEKLFF. The chain couples TRBV3-1 to TRBJ1-4, with TRBD1 as a possible D gene (6 bases). Trimming removed 3 bases from V and 3 bases from J, with 14 bases in between. Germline loops: CDR1 LGHDT, CDR2 YNNKEL (reference sequence). The CDR3 has 16 amino acids. The full variable domain, completed using reference TRBV3-1 and TRBJ1-4, is DTAVSQTPKYLVTQMGNDKSIKCEQNLGHDTMYWYKQDSKKFLKIMFSYNNKELIINETVPNRFSPKSPDKAHLNLHINSLELGDSAVYFCASSHGGTGANEKLFFGSGTQLSVL.

CDR3: CASSYNEHNQPQHF. The CDR3 DNA sequence: TGTGCCAGCAGTTACAATGAGCATAATCAGCCCCAGCATTTT. The rearrangement links TRBV6-2 or TRBV6-3 to TRBJ1-5; D is ambiguous. The V gene's germline CDR1 is MNHEY and CDR2 SVGEGT. Between the trimmed V and J ends, which lost 2 bases and 4 bases, there was a span of 9 bases. The CDR3 runs 14 residues.

The chain couples TRBV12-3 or TRBV12-4 to TRBJ1-2; 9 nucleotides match TRBD1. V was pared by 4 bases and J by 6 bases, with 9 bases of the junction left unmatched. This CDR3 contains 15 residues. CDR3 sequence (DNA): TGTGCCAGCAGTTGGGGACAGGGCAGTCGTAATGGCTACACCTTC. It specifies CASSWGQGSRNGYTF.

This clonotype was observed a few times. The chain is built from TRBV7-8 and TRBJ2-5, with 8 nucleotides matching TRBD2. V dropped 6 bases and J dropped 5; count of bases not matched to a gene: 17. The CDR3 is 17 residues long. CDR1 SGHVS and CDR2 FQNEAQ come from the germline V gene. CDR3 sequence (DNA): TGTGCCAGCAGACGAACTACAGCGGGAGTTCTAGGCGAGACCCAGTACTTC. Protein product: CASRRTTAGVLGETQYF.

The V gene is TRBV20-1, the J gene TRBJ1-4; D is unclear. The CDR3 has 13 amino acids. Looked up from germline, CDR1 is DFQATT and CDR2 is SNEGSKA (reference sequence). The V and J ends lost 0 bases and 8 bases respectively, with 10 bases between them. The CDR3 loop reads CSARDPREEKLFF. CDR3 in DNA: TGCAGTGCTAGAGATCCGAGGGAGGAAAAACTGTTTTTT.